This T cell receptor beta chain derives from a study of T cells in Graves' hyperthyroidism and ophthalmopathy. Graves' hyperthyroidism is called stable when ophthalmopathy does not progress within 18 months. This sample holds PBMCs from roughly 10 ml fresh peripheral blood. Germline V gives CDR1 SGHRS, CDR2 YFSETQ. This CDR3 spans 12 amino acids. The V gene lost 4 bases and the J gene lost 12 bases, with 14 bases spanning the gap. RNA transcripts served as the template for amplifying TCR beta CDR3 regions. A set of HTBI primers served as the primers for a first-round RT-PCR of the TCR CDR3. TCRdb fed the multiplex PCR reads into MiXCR, producing one record per CDR3 protein. The sample includes 95,000 to 110,000 distinct CDR3 sequences, 15% to 20% of them seen just once. The table lists this clonotype with many counts.

The sequence was collected from a woman aged 50 to 65 with Graves' hyperthyroidism. The chain employs TRBV5-1 and TRBJ2-1; D gene ambiguous. The source material was blood. This CDR3 is CASSLGNDGQFF. The CDR3 DNA reads TGCGCCAGCAGCCTCGGAAATGATGGGCAGTTCTTC.